These 21 T cell receptor beta chains were sequenced from one sample in a study of OX40 agonist ivuxolimab in advanced cancers. Generated by immunoSEQ multiplex PCR, the TCRdb table keeps only in-frame clones and is missing some. Of over 85,000 clones in the sample, approximately 90% are singletons; the top ten hold around 0.27%. Sequencing was performed on CD4+ or CD8+ T cells sorted from blood, taken in a trial of the OX40 agonist ivuxolimab. These receptor sequences come from an adult with an advanced solid tumor such as melanoma, head and neck, liver or kidney cancer.

The J gene is TRBJ2-7, the V gene TRBV7-6; D uncertain. The CDR3 totals 16 residues. The V gene lost 4 bases and the J gene lost 2 bases, with 18 bases spanning the gap. The germline gives CDR1 SGHVS, CDR2 FNYEAQ. The CDR3: CASSSTSRVNTYEQYF. CDR3 coding DNA: TGTGCCAGCAGCTCGACCTCACGAGTTAATACCTACGAGCAGTACTTC.

This clone was detected only a few times. The chain combines TRBV7-2 with TRBJ2-1; perhaps TRBD2 as D (6 bases). CDR1 SGHTA and CDR2 FQGNSA come from the germline V gene. This CDR3 has 15 residues. V lost 2 bases and J 4 bases, leaving 12 bases between the germline ends. As DNA, the CDR3 is TGTGCCAGCAGCTTAACCGGGACTGAGTACAATGAGCAGTTCTTC. Translated: CASSLTGTEYNEQFF.

Worth noting for this clone: The junction and the germline gene differ at one end; a read error may be behind it. This sequence joins TRBV6-5 and TRBJ1-2; D gene unclear. The CDR3 is 11 amino acids. From germline, CDR1 is MNHEY and CDR2 SVGAGI. CDR3 amino acids: CASSIGRSTRF. In DNA, the CDR3 is TGTGCCAGCAGTATAGGACGATCAACTCGCTTC.

The chain joins TRBV2 to TRBJ1-5, with D hard to call. V was shortened by 4 bases and J by 2 bases, with 9 bases between the two germline ends. The germline gives CDR1 SNHLY, CDR2 FYNNEI. This CDR3 is built from 14 residues. The CDR3 loop is CASSGAWGNQPQHF. CDR3 DNA sequence: TGTGCCAGCAGTGGGGCCTGGGGCAATCAGCCCCAGCATTTT.

This sequence joins TRBV27 and TRBJ2-7, with 10 bases identical to TRBD2. Germline V gene lookup returns CDR1 MNHEY and CDR2 SMNVEV (reference sequence). The CDR3 covers 14 residues. The ends lost 7 bases at V and 3 bases at J; junction bases unmatched: 6. Written as DNA, the CDR3 is TGTGCCAGCACCCAAGCGGGAGGGGTCTACGAGCAGTACTTC. Encoded protein: CASTQAGGVYEQYF.

This chain joins TRBV11-2 and TRBJ2-7, with D perhaps given as TRBD1 or TRBD2 (7 bases each). The germline V gene has CDR1 SGHAT and CDR2 FQNNGV. The CDR3 sequence is 17 residues long. With 0 bases removed from V and 0 bases from J, the gap between germline ends came to 15 bases. The CDR3 nucleotides read TGTGCCAGCAGCTTAGAAGCGGCCAGGGGGGGCTCCTACGAGCAGTACTTC. This translates into CASSLEAARGGSYEQYF.

The rearrangement uses TRBV5-4 and TRBJ2-5; D not resolved. The V end lost 0 bases, the J end lost 5 bases, and 5 bases lay between the germline ends. Germline CDR1 reads SGHNT; CDR2 reads YYREEE (reference sequence). This CDR3 is built from 12 residues. This CDR3 reads CASSLGVETQYF. DNA for the CDR3: TGTGCCAGCAGCTTGGGGGTGGAGACCCAGTACTTC.

Of note for this clone: The same CDR3 also results from other DNA sequences found in this sample. The chain joins TRBV7-2 to TRBJ1-1, with D perhaps matching TRBD1 (5 bases). Trimming left V 0 bases short and J 4 bases short, with 9 bases between. Germline values: CDR1 SGHTA, CDR2 FQGNSA. The CDR3 loop spans 14 amino acids. CDR3 DNA: TGTGCCAGCAGCTTAGCCGGGGGTGGCACTGAAGCTTTCTTT. Its translation: CASSLAGGGTEAFF.

This chain connects TRBV9 to TRBJ1-6; weak D call: TRBD1 (6 bases). CDR3 size: 14 residues. The germline gives CDR1 SGDLS, CDR2 YYNGEE. Trimming pared 0 bases from V and 8 bases from J, leaving 9 bases between. The CDR3 nucleotides read TGTGCCAGCAGCGTAGAGGGGGGGTATTCACCCCTCCACTTT. It encodes CASSVEGGYSPLHF.

This sequence joins TRBV2 and TRBJ2-7; 7 bases agree with TRBD2. Germline CDR1 reads SNHLY; CDR2 reads FYNNEI. The CDR3 has 16 amino acids. Trimming cost V 6 bases and J 0 bases; bases outside gene matches: 11. CDR3 protein: CASRYWSGEDSYEQYF. The CDR3 DNA reads as TGTGCCAGCAGGTATTGGAGCGGGGAAGACTCCTACGAGCAGTACTTC.

The chain recombines TRBV18 with TRBJ2-6; 9 bases line up with TRBD1. J lost 2 bases, V lost 2 bases, and 7 bases had no gene match. The CDR3 runs 18 residues. Germline V CDR1 and CDR2: KGHSH, LQKENI. The CDR3, as DNA: TGTGCCAGCTCACCAAGATTGACAGGGGGAACTGGGGCCAACGTCCTGACTTTC. This gives the protein CASSPRLTGGTGANVLTF.

This sequence joins TRBV6-1 and TRBJ1-3; a possible D gene is TRBD1 (6 bases). Trimming took 6 bases from V and 0 from J, leaving 9 bases between them. The CDR3 extends over 14 amino acids. Germline loops: CDR1 MNHNS, CDR2 SASEGT. This CDR3 is CASRGQFSGNTIYF. The CDR3 DNA reads TGTGCCAGCAGAGGACAGTTCTCTGGAAACACCATATATTTT.

V gene TRBV4-3 combines with J gene TRBJ1-1, with unresolved D. The V end was cut by 2 bases, the J end by 4 bases, with 8 bases between. Per germline, CDR1 LGHNA and CDR2 YSLEER. The CDR3 contains 13 residues. The CDR3 DNA sequence: TGCGCCAGCAGCCAACAGGCGTTCACTGAAGCTTTCTTT. Translation: CASSQQAFTEAFF.

Only one count was recorded for this clone. This chain connects TRBV4-2 to TRBJ2-5; D gene ambiguous. The CDR3 runs 14 residues. The V gene's germline CDR1 is LGHNA and CDR2 YNFKEQ. V was clipped by 5 bases and J by 3 bases, with 13 bases between them. In DNA form, the CDR3 reads TGTGCCAGCAGCTCTCGGACGGTGGAAGAGACCCAGTACTTC. This codes for CASSSRTVEETQYF.

This chain connects TRBV2 to TRBJ2-7, with D unresolved. The germline CDR1 and CDR2 sequences are SNHLY and FYNNEI. V was trimmed by 7 bases and J by 2 bases, leaving 12 bases between them. This CDR3 is 13 amino acids long. The CDR3 nucleotides are TGTGCCAGCAATCCGGGTGAGGCCTACGAGCAGTACTTC. It is translated as CASNPGEAYEQYF. Based on the CDR3 plus reference TRBV2 and TRBJ2-7, the full variable domain is EPEVTQTPSHQVTQMGQEVILRCVPISNHLYFYWYRQILGQKVEFLVSFYNNEISEKSEIFDDQFSVERPDGSNFTLKIRSTKLEDSAMYFCASNPGEAYEQYFGPGTRLTVT.

This chain links TRBV7-8 with TRBJ2-1, with 9 nucleotides matching TRBD2. CDR1 and CDR2 from the germline V gene are SGHVS and FQNEAQ. Trimming at V came to 1 base and at J to 1 base, leaving 5 bases not matched to a gene. The CDR3 covers 17 residues. The CDR3 region has the DNA TGTGCCAGCAGCTTAGTTGGTACTAGCGGGTCCTACAATGAGCAGTTCTTC. It is translated as CASSLVGTSGSYNEQFF.

The rearrangement links TRBV5-1 to TRBJ1-1, with D uncertain. Germline CDR1 and CDR2: SGHRS and YFSETQ. The ends were cut back, 4 bases at V and 1 base at J, with 17 bases in the middle. This CDR3 region has 16 residues. The CDR3 DNA follows: TGCGCCAGCAGCCCGGGCCGAGCCCAAGGGAACACTGAAGCTTTCTTT. Translating it yields CASSPGRAQGNTEAFF.

This chain uses TRBV11-2 with TRBJ1-1; D unresolved. This CDR3 has 13 residues. Germline V gene data show CDR1 as SGHAT and CDR2 as FQNNGV. The V gene lost 1 base and the J gene lost 0 bases, with 3 bases spanning the gap. Written as DNA, the CDR3 is TGTGCCAGCAGCTTAGCACTGAACACTGAAGCTTTCTTT. It translates to CASSLALNTEAFF.

V gene TRBV5-1 combines with J gene TRBJ2-1, with TRBD2 identical over 13 bases. The CDR3 is 15 amino acids. Trimming took 6 bases from V and 2 from J; bases not matched to a gene: 2. The germline V gene encodes CDR1 SGHRS and CDR2 YFSETQ. The CDR3 loop is CASTTSGGAYNEQFF. The DNA for the CDR3 is TGCGCCAGCACTACTAGCGGGGGGGCCTACAATGAGCAGTTCTTC. Supplemented by reference TRBV5-1 and TRBJ2-1, the full variable domain reads KAGVTQTPRYLIKTRGQQVTLSCSPISGHRSVSWYQQTPGQGLQFLFEYFSETQRNKGNFPGRFSGRQFSNSRSEMNVSTLELGDSALYLCASTTSGGAYNEQFFGPGTRLTVL.

The chain joins TRBV6-1 to TRBJ2-7; D is possibly TRBD1 (5 bases). Germline V gives CDR1 MNHNS, CDR2 SASEGT. The germline V and J ends were trimmed by 0 bases and 2 bases, with 20 bases remaining between them. The CDR3 length is 18 residues. As DNA, the CDR3 is TGTGCCAGCAGTGAAGCTAGAAGGGGAATCCTGGTCGCCTACGAGCAGTACTTC. Protein product: CASSEARRGILVAYEQYF.

The chain combines TRBV28 with TRBJ2-1; D is perhaps TRBD1 (6 bases). The CDR3 spans 15 residues. CDR1 is MDHEN and CDR2 is SYDVKM in the germline V gene. V gave up 1 base and J gave up 3 bases, with 10 bases separating them. CDR3 amino acids: CASSLSGDNYNEQFF. CDR3 nucleotides: TGTGCCAGCAGTTTATCAGGGGACAACTACAATGAGCAGTTCTTC.